This record concerns one TCR beta chain sequence. Its antigen is still unknown. V was pared by 7 bases and J by 7 bases, with 23 bases between. Looked up from germline, CDR1 is SGHAT and CDR2 is FQNNGV. This CDR3 has 15 amino acids. This entry belongs to a study of T cell repertoires in cytomegalovirus infection. Study overall: Public TCR beta signatures provided an indication of both CMV infection and a matching HLA type.

TCRdb called the reads again in MiXCR, with one record for every CDR3 protein. The profile shows roughly 500,000 distinct CDR3 sequences, 40% to 50% of them singletons. Whole-study findings and limits: CMV-specific TCR beta clonotypes restricted by HLA-C were the ones dominating the ex vivo response. Cumulative frequency (of public TCR beta family members) identified carriers of CMV plus the relevant HLA.

The sequencing here drew on cultured PBMCs, taken from culture after CMV antigen stimulation. The receptor's source is a human donor in good health (CMV status not recorded). Some clones in this sample may be carry-over from other donors' samples. The gene calls are TRBV11-2 and TRBJ2-7; the D gene is possibly TRBD1 (5 bases). CDR3: CASNLRGLEDLEQYF. Here the CDR3 DNA reads TGTGCCAGCAACCTTAGGGGTCTAGAGGACCTGGAGCAGTACTTC.